This paragraph reports one T cell receptor beta chain. This entry comes from a study of blood T cell repertoires in COVID-19. CDR3 size: 15 residues. With 0 bases clipped from V and 2 bases from J, the junction kept 5 bases outside the gene matches. Germline lookup yields CDR1 SGHRS and CDR2 YFSETQ. Enrolment of Seattle patients took place during active infection, and they were followed longitudinally. Produced via immunoSEQ multiplex PCR; TCRdb's table is partial and in-frame only. The sample carries 400,000 or so clones, roughly 89% recorded once. V gene TRBV5-1 combines with J gene TRBJ2-7; the match to TRBD1 covers 7 bases. Sequenced material: peripheral blood. The sequence was collected from a man between 18 and 35 years old with COVID-19, enrolled during active disease. The CDR3 nucleotides read TGCGCCAGCAGCTTGGAAGGAACAGGGGCCTACGAGCAGTACTTC. Translated, it gives CASSLEGTGAYEQYF.